This T cell receptor beta chain was sequenced during a study of blood T cells in healthy people across ages. Roughly 10 milliliters was the volume of peripheral blood drawn from each donor. Study findings and constraints: Observed TCR beta diversity per million T cells went down as age went up. This fall followed a roughly linear course with age. A conclusive naive versus antigen-experienced comparison was prevented by the unsorted PBMCs.

Using a J-beta primer mix together with a sample-barcoded 5' primer, a second PCR was run for about 7 to 12 cycles. TCRdb reprocessed the 5' RACE reads with MiXCR, giving one entry per CDR3 protein. The table records about 970,000 distinct CDR3 sequences, about 51% of them present only once. As concerns this clonotype: What it recognizes is unknown.

The sequencing sample was made of blood. This sequence originates from a woman aged 55-69 years in good health.

CDR3 bases: TGTGCCAGCAGAGCCCGGTGGGGGGAGAATCAGCCCCAGCATTTT. It translates to CASRARWGENQPQHF. V usage is TRBV12-3 or TRBV12-4 and J usage is TRBJ1-5; a possible D gene is TRBD1 (5 bases). Trimming pared 6 bases from V and 4 bases from J, leaving 16 bases between. This CDR3 has 15 amino acids.